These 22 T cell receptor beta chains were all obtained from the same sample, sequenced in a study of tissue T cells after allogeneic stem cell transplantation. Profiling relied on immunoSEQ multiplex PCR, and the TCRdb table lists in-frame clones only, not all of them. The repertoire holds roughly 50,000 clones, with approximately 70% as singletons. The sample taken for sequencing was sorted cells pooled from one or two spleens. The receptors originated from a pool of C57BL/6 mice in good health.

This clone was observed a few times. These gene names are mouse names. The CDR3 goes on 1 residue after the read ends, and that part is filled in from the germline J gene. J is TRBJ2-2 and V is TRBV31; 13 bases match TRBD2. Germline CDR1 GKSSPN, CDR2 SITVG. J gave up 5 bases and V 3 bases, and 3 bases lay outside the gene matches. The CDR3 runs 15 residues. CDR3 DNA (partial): TGTGCCTGGAGCGCGGGACTGGGGGGGACCGGGCAGCTCTAC. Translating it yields CAWSAGLGGTGQLY. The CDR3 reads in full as CAWSAGLGGTGQLYF.

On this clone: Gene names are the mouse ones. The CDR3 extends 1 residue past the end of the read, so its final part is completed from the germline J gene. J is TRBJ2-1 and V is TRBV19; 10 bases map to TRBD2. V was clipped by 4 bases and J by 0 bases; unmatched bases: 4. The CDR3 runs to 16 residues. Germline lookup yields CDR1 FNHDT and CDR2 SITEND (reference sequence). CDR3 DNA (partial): TGTGCCAGCAGTCGACTGGGGGGATATAACTATGCTGAGCAGTTC. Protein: CASSRLGGYNYAEQF. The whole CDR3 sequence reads CASSRLGGYNYAEQFF.

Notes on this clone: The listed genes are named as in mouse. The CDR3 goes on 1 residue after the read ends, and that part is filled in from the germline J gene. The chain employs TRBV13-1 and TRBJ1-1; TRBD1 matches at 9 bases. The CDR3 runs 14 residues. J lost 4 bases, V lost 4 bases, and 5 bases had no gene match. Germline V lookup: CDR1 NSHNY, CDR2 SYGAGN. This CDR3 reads CASSRDREGTEVFF. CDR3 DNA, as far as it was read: TGTGCCAGCAGTCGGGACAGGGAGGGCACAGAAGTCTTC.

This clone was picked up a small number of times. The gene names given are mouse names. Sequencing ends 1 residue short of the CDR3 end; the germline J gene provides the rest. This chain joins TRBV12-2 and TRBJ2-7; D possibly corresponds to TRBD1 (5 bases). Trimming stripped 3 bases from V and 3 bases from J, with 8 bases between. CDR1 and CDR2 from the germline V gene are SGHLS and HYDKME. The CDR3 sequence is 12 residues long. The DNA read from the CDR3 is TGTGCCAGCTCTTCCGACAGCTATGAACAGTAC. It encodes CASSSDSYEQY. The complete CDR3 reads CASSSDSYEQYF. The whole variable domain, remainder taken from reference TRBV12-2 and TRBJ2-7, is NSGVVQSPRYIIKGKGERSILKCIPISGHLSVAWYQQTQGQELKFFIQHYDKMERDKGNLPSRFSVQQFDDYHSEMNMSALELEDSAVYFCASSSDSYEQYFGPGTRLTVL.

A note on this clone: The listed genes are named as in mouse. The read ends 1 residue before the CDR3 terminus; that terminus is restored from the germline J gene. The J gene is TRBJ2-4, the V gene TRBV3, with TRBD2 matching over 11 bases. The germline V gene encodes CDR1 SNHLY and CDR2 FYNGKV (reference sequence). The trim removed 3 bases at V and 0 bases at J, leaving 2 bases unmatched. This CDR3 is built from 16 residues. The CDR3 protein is CASSLDWGASQNTLYF. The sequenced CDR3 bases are TGTGCCAGCAGCTTGGACTGGGGGGCTAGTCAAAACACCTTGTAC.

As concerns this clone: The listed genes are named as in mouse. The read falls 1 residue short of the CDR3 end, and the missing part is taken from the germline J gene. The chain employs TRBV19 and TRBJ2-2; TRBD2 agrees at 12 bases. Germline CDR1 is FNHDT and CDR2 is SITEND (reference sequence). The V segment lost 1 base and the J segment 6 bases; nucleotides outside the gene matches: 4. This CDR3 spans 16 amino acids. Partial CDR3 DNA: TGTGCCAGCAGTATAAAGGGACTGGGGGGACCCGGGCAGCTCTAC. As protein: CASSIKGLGGPGQLY. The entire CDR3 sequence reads CASSIKGLGGPGQLYF.

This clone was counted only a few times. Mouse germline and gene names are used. This CDR3 is CASSIEGTGAEQYF. Partial CDR3 DNA: TGTGCCAGCAGTATAGAGGGGACTGGGGCCGAACAGTAC. The genes are TRBV19 and TRBJ2-7; 10 bases map to TRBD2. The read is 1 residue too short to cover the CDR3 end, so that end is filled in from the germline J gene. The CDR3 consists of 14 residues. With 0 bases clipped from V and 7 bases from J, the junction kept 4 bases outside the gene matches. Germline lookup yields CDR1 FNHDT and CDR2 SITEND (reference sequence).

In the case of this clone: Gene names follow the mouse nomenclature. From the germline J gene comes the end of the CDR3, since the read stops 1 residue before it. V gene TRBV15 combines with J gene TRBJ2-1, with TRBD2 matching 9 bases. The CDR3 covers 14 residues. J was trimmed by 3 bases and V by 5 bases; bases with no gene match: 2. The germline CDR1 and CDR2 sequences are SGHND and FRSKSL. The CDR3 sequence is CASSGTGSYAEQFF. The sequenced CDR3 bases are TGTGCCAGCAGTGGGACTGGGAGCTATGCTGAGCAGTTC.

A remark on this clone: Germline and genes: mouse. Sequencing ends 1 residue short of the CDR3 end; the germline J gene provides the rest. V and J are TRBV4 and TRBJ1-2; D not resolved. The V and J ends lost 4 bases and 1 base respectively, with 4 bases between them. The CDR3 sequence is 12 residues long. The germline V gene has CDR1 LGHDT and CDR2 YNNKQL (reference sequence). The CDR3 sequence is CASSFQNSDYTF. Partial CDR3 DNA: TGTGCCAGCAGCTTTCAAAACTCCGACTACACC. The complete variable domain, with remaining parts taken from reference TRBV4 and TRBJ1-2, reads ETAVFQTPNYHVTQVGNEVSFNCKQTLGHDTMYWYKQDSKKLLKIMFSYNNKQLIVNETVPRRFSPQSSDKAHLNLRIKSVEPEDSAVYLCASSFQNSDYTFGSGTRLLVI.

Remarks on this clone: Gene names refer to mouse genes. CDR3 residues: CASRRTGVGSDYTF. The covered CDR3 bases are TGTGCCAGCAGACGGACAGGGGTGGGCTCCGACTACACC. The chain combines TRBV4 with TRBJ1-2; 9 bases match TRBD1. The read stops 1 residue short of the end of the CDR3; the missing end is completed from the germline J gene. Germline trimming cut 6 bases from V and 4 bases from J; bases unmatched to any gene: 6. CDR1 is LGHDT and CDR2 is YNNKQL in the germline V gene (reference sequence). The CDR3 contains 14 residues. Complete variable domain (other parts from reference TRBV4 and TRBJ1-2): ETAVFQTPNYHVTQVGNEVSFNCKQTLGHDTMYWYKQDSKKLLKIMFSYNNKQLIVNETVPRRFSPQSSDKAHLNLRIKSVEPEDSAVYLCASRRTGVGSDYTFGSGTRLLVI.

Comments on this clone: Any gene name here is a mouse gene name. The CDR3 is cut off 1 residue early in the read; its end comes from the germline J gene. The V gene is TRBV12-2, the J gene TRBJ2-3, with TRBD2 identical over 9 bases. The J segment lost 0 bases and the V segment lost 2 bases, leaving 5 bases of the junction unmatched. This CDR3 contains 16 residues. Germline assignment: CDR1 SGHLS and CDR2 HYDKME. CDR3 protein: CASSPDWGVSAETLYF. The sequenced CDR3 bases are TGTGCCAGCTCTCCGGACTGGGGAGTTAGTGCAGAAACGCTGTAT.

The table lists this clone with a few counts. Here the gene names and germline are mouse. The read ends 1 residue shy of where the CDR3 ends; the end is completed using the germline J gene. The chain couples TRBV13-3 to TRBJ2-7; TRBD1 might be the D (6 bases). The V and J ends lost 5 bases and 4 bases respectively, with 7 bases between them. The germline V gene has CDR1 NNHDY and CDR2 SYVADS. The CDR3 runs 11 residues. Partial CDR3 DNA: TGTGCCAGCAGGGACAGTTATGAACAGTAC. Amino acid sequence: CASRDSYEQY. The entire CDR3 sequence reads CASRDSYEQYF.

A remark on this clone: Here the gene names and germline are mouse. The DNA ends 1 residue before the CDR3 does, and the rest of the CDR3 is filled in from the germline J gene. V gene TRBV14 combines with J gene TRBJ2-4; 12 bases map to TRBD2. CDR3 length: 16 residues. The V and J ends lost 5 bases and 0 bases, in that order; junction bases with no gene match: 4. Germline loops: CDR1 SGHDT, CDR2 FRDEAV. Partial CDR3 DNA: TGTGCCAGCAGCCCCGGGACTGGGGGGAGTCAAAACACCTTGTAC. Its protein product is CASSPGTGGSQNTLY. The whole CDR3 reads CASSPGTGGSQNTLYF.

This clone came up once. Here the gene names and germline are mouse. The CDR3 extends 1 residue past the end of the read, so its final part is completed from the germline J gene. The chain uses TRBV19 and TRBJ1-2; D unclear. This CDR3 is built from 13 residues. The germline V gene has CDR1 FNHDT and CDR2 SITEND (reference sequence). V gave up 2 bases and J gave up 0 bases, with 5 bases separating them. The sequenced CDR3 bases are TGTGCCAGCAGTATGGAGCCAAACTCCGACTACACC. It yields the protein CASSMEPNSDYT. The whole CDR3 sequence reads CASSMEPNSDYTF.

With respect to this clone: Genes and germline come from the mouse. The CDR3 reads CGARGTGGERLFF. The covered CDR3 bases are TGTGGTGCTAGGGGGACAGGGGGCGAAAGATTATTT. V is TRBV20 and J is TRBJ1-4, with TRBD1 matching over 10 bases. The missing CDR3 end, 1 residue past where the read stops, is filled in from the germline J gene. Germline values: CDR1 GFQATS, CDR2 STVNSAI. V dropped 1 base and J dropped 7; count of bases not matched to a gene: 0. The CDR3 sequence is 13 residues long.

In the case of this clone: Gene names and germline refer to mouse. Incomplete CDR3 DNA: TGTGCCAGCAGCCAAGATCAAGCTTCTGGAAATACGCTCTAT. Residues: CASSQDQASGNTLY. The CDR3 in its entirety is CASSQDQASGNTLYF. This chain connects TRBV2 to TRBJ1-3; unclear D gene. The CDR3 end lies 1 residue beyond the end of the read and is filled in from the germline J gene. The CDR3 covers 15 residues. V was shortened by 0 bases and J by 0 bases, with 6 bases between the two germline ends. Germline-derived CDR1 and CDR2 are LGHNA and YSYQKL.

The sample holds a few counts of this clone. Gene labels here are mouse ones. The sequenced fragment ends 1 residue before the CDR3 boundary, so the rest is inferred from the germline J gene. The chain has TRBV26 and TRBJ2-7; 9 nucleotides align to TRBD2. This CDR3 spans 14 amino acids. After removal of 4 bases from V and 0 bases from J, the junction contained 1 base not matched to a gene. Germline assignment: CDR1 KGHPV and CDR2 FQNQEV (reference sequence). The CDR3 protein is CASSRDWASYEQYF. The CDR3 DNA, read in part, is TGTGCCAGCAGTCGGGACTGGGCCTCCTATGAACAGTAC.

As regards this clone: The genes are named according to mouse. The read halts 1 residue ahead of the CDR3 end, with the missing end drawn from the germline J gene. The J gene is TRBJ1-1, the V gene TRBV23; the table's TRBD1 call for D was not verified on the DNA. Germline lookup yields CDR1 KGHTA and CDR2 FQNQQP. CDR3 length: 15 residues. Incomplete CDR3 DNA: TGCTCCAGCAGTCACTCCGGGACAACAAACACAGAAGTCTTC. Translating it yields CSSSHSGTTNTEVF. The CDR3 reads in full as CSSSHSGTTNTEVFF.

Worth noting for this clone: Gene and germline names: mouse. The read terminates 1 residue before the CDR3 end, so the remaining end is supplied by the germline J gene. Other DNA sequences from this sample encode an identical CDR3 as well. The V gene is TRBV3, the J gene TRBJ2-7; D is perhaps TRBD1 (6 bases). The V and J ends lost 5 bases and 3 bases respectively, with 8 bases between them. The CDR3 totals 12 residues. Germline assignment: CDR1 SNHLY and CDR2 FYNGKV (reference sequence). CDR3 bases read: TGTGCCAGCAGCGGGGACATCTATGAACAGTAC. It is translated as CASSGDIYEQY. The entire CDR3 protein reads CASSGDIYEQYF.

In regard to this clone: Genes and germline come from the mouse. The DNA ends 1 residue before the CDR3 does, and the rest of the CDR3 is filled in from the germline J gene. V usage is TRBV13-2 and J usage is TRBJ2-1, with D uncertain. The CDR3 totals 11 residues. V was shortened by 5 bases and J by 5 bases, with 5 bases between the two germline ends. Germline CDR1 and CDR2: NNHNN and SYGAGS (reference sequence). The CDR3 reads CASGQNAEQFF. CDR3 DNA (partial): TGTGCCAGCGGGCAGAATGCTGAGCAGTTC.

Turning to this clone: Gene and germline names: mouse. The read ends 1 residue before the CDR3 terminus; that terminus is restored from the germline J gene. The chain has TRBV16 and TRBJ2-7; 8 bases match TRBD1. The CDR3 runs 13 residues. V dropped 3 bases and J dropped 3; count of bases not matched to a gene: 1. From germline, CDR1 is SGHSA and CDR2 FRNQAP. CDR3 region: CASSLGQVYEQYF. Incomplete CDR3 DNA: TGTGCAAGCAGCTTGGGACAGGTCTATGAACAGTAC.

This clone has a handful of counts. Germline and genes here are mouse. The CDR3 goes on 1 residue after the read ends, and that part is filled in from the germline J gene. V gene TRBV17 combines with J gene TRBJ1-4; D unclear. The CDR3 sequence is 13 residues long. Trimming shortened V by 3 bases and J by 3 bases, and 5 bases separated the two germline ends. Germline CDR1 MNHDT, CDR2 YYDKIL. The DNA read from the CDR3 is TGTGCTAGCAGTAGGGGTGCCAACGAAAGATTATTT. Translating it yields CASSRGANERLF. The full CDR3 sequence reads CASSRGANERLFF.